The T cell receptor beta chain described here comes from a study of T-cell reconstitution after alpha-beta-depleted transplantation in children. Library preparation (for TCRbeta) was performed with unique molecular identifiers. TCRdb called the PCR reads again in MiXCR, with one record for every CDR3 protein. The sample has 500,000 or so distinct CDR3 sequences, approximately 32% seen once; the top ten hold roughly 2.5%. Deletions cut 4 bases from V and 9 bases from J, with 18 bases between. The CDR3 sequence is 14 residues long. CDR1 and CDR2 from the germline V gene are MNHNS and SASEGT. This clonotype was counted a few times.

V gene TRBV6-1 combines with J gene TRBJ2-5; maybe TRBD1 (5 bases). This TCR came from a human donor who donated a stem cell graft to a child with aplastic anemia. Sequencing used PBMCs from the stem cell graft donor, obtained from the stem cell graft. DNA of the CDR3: TGTGCCAGCAGTGGCACGACAGTGTTTGGGCCCCAGTACTTC. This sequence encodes CASSGTTVFGPQYF.